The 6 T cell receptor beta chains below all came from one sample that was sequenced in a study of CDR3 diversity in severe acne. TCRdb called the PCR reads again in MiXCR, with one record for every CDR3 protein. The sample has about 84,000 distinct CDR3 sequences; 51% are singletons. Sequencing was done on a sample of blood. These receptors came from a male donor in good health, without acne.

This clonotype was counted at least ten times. The CDR3 loop is CASSLIVAGEVWETQYF. As DNA, the CDR3 is TGTGCCAGCAGCTTGATAGTAGCGGGAGAAGTTTGGGAGACCCAGTACTTC. This sequence joins TRBV11-1 and TRBJ2-5; 9 nucleotides agree with TRBD2. V lost 3 bases and J lost 5; bases outside the gene matches: 13. This CDR3 spans 17 amino acids. In germline, CDR1 is SGHAT, CDR2 FQDESV (reference sequence).

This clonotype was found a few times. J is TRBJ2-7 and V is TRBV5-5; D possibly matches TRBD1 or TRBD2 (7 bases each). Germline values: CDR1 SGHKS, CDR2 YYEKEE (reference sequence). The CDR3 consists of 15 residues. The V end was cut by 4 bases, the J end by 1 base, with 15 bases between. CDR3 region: CASSPGGGISYEQYF. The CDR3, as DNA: TGTGCCAGCAGCCCAGGGGGGGGCATTTCCTACGAGCAGTACTTC.

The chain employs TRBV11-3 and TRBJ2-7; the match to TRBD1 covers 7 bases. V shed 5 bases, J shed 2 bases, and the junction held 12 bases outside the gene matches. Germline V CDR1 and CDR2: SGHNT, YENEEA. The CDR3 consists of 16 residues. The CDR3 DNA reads TGTGCCAGCAGCCAAGGTGCAGGGGGTGTTACCTACGAGCAGTACTTC. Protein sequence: CASSQGAGGVTYEQYF.

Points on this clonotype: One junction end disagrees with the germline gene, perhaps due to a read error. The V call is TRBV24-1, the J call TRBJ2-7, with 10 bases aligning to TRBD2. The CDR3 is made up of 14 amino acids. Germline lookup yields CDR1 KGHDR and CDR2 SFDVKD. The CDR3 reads CVTSALAGAYEQYF. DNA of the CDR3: TGTGTCACCAGTGCCCTAGCGGGAGCTTACGAGCAGTACTTC.

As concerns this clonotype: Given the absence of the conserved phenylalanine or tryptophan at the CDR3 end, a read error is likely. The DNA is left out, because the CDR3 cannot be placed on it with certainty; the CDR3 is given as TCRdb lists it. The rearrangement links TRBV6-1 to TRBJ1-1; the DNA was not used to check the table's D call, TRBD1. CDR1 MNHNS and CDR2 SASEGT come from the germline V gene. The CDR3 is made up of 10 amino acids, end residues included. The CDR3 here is CASSDRRGSY.

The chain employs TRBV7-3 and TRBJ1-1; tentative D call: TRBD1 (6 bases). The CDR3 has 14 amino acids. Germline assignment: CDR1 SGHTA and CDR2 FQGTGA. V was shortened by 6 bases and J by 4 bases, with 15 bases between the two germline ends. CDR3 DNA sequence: TGTGCCAGCAGTGTAGGGGGAGGAAGCACTGAAGCTTTCTTT. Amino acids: CASSVGGGSTEAFF. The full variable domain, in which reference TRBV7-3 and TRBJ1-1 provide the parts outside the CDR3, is GAGVSQTPSNKVTEKGKYVELRCDPISGHTALYWYRQSLGQGPEFLIYFQGTGAADDSGLPNDRFFAVRPEGSVSTLKIQRTERGDSAVYLCASSVGGGSTEAFFGQGTRLTVV.